This T cell receptor beta chain was recorded in a study of tumor and adjacent non-tumor tissue in lung cancer. Study as a whole: Samples averaged about 4.17 million productive TCRbeta reads each. Study findings and constraints: Tumor tissue had significantly higher TCR diversity than normal lung.

RNA was extracted from bulk tissue without any cell sorting. Worth noting for this clonotype: What it binds is unknown. Germline and junction disagree at one end, which may indicate a read error.

A modified ARM-PCR protocol with three rounds of nested PCR amplified TCRbeta. TCRdb used MiXCR to reprocess the multiplex PCR reads, holding one entry per CDR3 protein. The profile covers about 75,000 distinct CDR3 sequences, with under 85% appearing a single time and about an eighth taken by the ten largest. Per the germline V gene, CDR1 is MNHEY and CDR2 is SVGAGI. There are 17 residues in the CDR3. The V call is TRBV6-5, the J call TRBJ2-1, with D uncertain. Sequenced sample: lung tumor tissue. The clonotype comes from a woman between 50 and 59 years old with non-small cell lung cancer. CDR3 bases: TGTGCCAGCAGATACTCCTTTGCCCTCAGCTCCTACAGTGAGCAGTTCTTC. Translating it yields CASRYSFALSSYSEQFF.